This paragraph covers one T cell receptor beta chain sequence. What it binds is not known. Trimming stripped 3 bases from V and 3 bases from J, with 12 bases between. Germline CDR1 is SGHAT and CDR2 is FQDESV (reference sequence). The CDR3 length is 14 residues. TCRdb analysed the reads with MiXCR anew, one entry per CDR3 protein. The sample shows 600,000 to 800,000 distinct CDR3 sequences, about 24% of them seen only once. The data are from a study of T cell repertoires in cytomegalovirus infection. On the study more broadly: CMV infection together with matching HLA type was indicated by public TCR beta signatures.

Study results and caveats: Cumulative frequency (of public TCR beta family members) identified carriers of CMV plus the relevant HLA. CMV-specific HLA-C-restricted TCR beta clonotypes dominated the ex vivo response.

J is TRBJ2-7 and V is TRBV11-1, with D tentatively TRBD1 or TRBD2 (6 bases each). This TCR came from a human donor in good health (CMV status not recorded). Some clones in this sample may be carry-over from other donors' samples. The sequenced sample consisted of CD8+ T cells from PBMCs. The CDR3 here is CASSFEGGNYEQYF. The CDR3 DNA is TGTGCCAGCAGCTTTGAAGGGGGGAACTACGAGCAGTACTTC. The full variable domain, rest sourced from reference TRBV11-1 and TRBJ2-7, is EAEVAQSPRYKITEKSQAVAFWCDPISGHATLYWYRQILGQGPELLVQFQDESVVDDSQLPKDRFSAERLKGVDSTLKIQPAELGDSAMYLCASSFEGGNYEQYFGPGTRLTVT.